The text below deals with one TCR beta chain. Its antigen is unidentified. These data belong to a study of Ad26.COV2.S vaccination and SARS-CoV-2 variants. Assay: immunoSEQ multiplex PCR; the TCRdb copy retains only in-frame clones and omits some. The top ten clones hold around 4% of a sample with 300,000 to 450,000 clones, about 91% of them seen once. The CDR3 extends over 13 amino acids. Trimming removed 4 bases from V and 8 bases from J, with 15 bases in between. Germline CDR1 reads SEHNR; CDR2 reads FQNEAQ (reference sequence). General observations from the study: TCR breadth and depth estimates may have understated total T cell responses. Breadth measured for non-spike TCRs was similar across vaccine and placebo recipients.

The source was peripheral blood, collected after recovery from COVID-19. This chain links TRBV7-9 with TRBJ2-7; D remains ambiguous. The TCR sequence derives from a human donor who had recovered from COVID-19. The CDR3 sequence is CASSYGYSPQQYF. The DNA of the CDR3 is TGTGCCAGCAGCTACGGTTACTCCCCTCAGCAGTACTTC.